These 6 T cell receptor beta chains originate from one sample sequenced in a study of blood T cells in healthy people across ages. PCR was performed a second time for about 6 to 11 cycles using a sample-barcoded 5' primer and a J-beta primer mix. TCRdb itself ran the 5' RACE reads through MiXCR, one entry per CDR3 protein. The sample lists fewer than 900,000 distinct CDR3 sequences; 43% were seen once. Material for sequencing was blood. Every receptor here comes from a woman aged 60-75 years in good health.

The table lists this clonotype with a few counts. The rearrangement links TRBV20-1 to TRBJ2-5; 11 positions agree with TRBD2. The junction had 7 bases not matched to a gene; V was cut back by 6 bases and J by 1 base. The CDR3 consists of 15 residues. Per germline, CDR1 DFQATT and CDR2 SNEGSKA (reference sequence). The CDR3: CSAVPSGRFQETQYF. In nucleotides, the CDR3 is TGCAGTGCAGTTCCTAGCGGGAGGTTCCAAGAGACCCAGTACTTC.

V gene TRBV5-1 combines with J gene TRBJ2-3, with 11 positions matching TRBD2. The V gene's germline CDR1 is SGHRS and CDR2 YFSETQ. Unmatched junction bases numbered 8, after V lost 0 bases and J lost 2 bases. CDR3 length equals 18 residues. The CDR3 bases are TGCGCCAGCAGCTTGGTCGGGACTAGCGGTCCCTTCACAGATACGCAGTATTTT. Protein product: CASSLVGTSGPFTDTQYF.

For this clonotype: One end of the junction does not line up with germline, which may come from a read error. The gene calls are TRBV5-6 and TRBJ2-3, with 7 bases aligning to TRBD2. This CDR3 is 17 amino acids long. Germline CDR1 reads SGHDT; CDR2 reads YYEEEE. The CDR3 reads CASSLSGLAESTDTRYF. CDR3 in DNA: TGTGCCAGCAGCTTATCTGGTCTAGCGGAGAGCACAGATACGCGGTATTTT.

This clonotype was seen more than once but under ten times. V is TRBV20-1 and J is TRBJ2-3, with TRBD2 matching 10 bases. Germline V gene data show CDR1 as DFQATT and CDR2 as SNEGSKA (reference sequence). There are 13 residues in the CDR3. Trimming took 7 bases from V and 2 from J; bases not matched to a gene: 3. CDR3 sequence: CSGAGGLTDTQYF. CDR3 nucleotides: TGCAGTGGAGCGGGGGGGCTCACAGATACGCAGTATTTT.

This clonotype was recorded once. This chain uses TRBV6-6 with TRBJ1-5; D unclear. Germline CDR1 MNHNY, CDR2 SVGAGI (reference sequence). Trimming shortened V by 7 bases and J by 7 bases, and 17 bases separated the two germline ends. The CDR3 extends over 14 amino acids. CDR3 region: CASNLPQEGQPQHF. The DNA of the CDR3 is TGTGCCAGCAATTTACCCCAGGAAGGGCAGCCCCAGCATTTT.

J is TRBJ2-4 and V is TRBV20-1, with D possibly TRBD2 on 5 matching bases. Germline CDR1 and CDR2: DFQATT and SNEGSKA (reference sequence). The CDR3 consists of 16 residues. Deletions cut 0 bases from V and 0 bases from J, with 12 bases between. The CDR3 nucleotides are TGCAGTGCTAGAGACAGAGAGGGCCTAGCCAAAAACATTCAGTACTTC. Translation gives CSARDREGLAKNIQYF.